This T cell receptor beta chain was obtained from a study of cytomegalovirus exposure and HLA in healthy donors. This clone appeared once. This CDR3 is built from 13 residues. Germline CDR1 and CDR2: SEHNR and FQNEAQ (reference sequence). The V end was cut by 8 bases, the J end by 0 bases, with 8 bases between. The validation cohort, a group of over a hundred subjects, included the donors and was separate from the roughly 670-subject first cohort. Sequenced by immunoSEQ multiplex PCR; TCRdb stores in-frame clones only, minus some. This sample has 80,000 to 100,000 clones, with roughly 87% found just once.

The material sequenced was PBMCs. The TCR originated in a woman in her thirties in good health and CMV-seronegative. The rearrangement links TRBV7-9 to TRBJ1-3; no clear D. CDR3 in DNA: TGTGCCAGCTTTGTCCTCTCTGGAAACACCATATATTTT. Translation: CASFVLSGNTIYF.